Listed here are 25 T cell receptor beta chains from one sample, sequenced in a study of T cell responses to AZD1222 COVID-19 vaccine. Generated by immunoSEQ multiplex PCR, the TCRdb table keeps only in-frame clones and is missing some. The repertoire holds some 120,000 clones, 90% to 95% seen once, with 2.8% in the top ten. The source was peripheral blood, collected on day 0 of AZD1222 vaccination. These receptors were collected from an adult in good health.

The rearrangement uses TRBV9 and TRBJ2-7; D may match TRBD1 or TRBD2 (6 bases each). The germline gives CDR1 SGDLS, CDR2 YYNGEE. This CDR3 has 15 amino acids. V lost 0 bases to trimming and J lost 0 bases, with 10 bases between them. CDR3 sequence (DNA): TGTGCCAGCAGCGTAGGCGGGACAAACTCCTACGAGCAGTACTTC. As protein: CASSVGGTNSYEQYF.

The chain has TRBV4-3 and TRBJ1-2; no reliable D call. The ends were cut back, 1 base at V and 1 base at J, with 7 bases in the middle. Germline CDR1 reads LGHNA; CDR2 reads YSLEER. This CDR3 region has 14 residues. The CDR3 nucleotides are TGCGCCAGCAGCCAAGTCACGAGTAACTATGGCTACACCTTC. This gives the protein CASSQVTSNYGYTF.

The table lists this clone with a count of one. The V call is TRBV12-3 or TRBV12-4, the J call TRBJ2-7; the D is unclear. V was cut by 6 bases and J by 3 bases, with 9 bases left in between. The CDR3 is 12 residues long. The CDR3 sequence: CASSRVNYEQYF. The CDR3 DNA sequence: TGTGCCAGCAGCCGGGTAAACTACGAGCAGTACTTC.

The V call is TRBV7-2, the J call TRBJ1-1, with D tentatively TRBD1 (5 bases). V was clipped by 1 base and J by 9 bases, with 15 bases between them. Looked up from germline, CDR1 is SGHTA and CDR2 is FQGNSA. The CDR3 length is 14 residues. CDR3 nucleotide sequence: TGTGCCAGCAGCTTAGTTGGGGGTAGGGACCAAGCTTTCTTT. This encodes CASSLVGGRDQAFF.

The chain uses TRBV7-2 and TRBJ1-1, with D unresolved. Trimming removed 4 bases at V and 1 base at J, with 4 bases between. The CDR3 has 12 amino acids. The germline gives CDR1 SGHTA, CDR2 FQGNSA. The CDR3 protein is CASSWTNTEAFF. The CDR3 DNA sequence: TGTGCCAGCAGCTGGACGAACACTGAAGCTTTCTTT.

The chain joins TRBV7-9 to TRBJ1-5; TRBD1 matches at 7 bases. The CDR3 runs 15 residues. Germline CDR1 and CDR2: SEHNR and FQNEAQ (reference sequence). V lost 5 bases and J lost 2; bases outside the gene matches: 6. CDR3 in DNA: TGTGCCAGCAGCCGTGACAGGGTTGGCAATCAGCCCCAGCATTTT. Amino acids: CASSRDRVGNQPQHF.

The chain links TRBV24-1 to TRBJ1-2, with D hard to call. V lost 4 bases to trimming and J lost 2 bases, with 16 bases between them. Germline V gene data show CDR1 as KGHDR and CDR2 as SFDVKD. The CDR3 consists of 16 residues. In nucleotides, the CDR3 is TGTGCCACCAGTGACGTCATGACGACATCGAACTATGGCTACACCTTC. Translation gives CATSDVMTTSNYGYTF.

J is TRBJ1-1 and V is TRBV6-5, with D maybe TRBD1 (6 bases). Between the trimmed V and J ends, which lost 6 bases and 3 bases, there was a span of 17 bases. The CDR3 has 15 residues. CDR1 and CDR2 from the germline V gene are MNHEY and SVGAGI. CDR3 bases: TGTGCCAGCAGCCGACTGGACAGTATTTACACTGAAGCTTTCTTT. Amino acid sequence: CASSRLDSIYTEAFF.

V and J are TRBV7-9 and TRBJ1-2; D may be TRBD1 (5 bases). The V end was cut by 5 bases, the J end by 4 bases, with 11 bases between. This CDR3 comprises 13 residues. The germline CDR1 and CDR2 sequences are SEHNR and FQNEAQ (reference sequence). This CDR3 is CASSKRGGYGYTF. Here the CDR3 DNA reads TGTGCCAGCAGCAAAAGGGGTGGCTATGGCTACACCTTC.

J is TRBJ1-1 and V is TRBV29-1; 9 bases line up with TRBD1. The CDR3 sequence is 13 residues long. Germline CDR1 reads SQVTM; CDR2 reads ANQGSEA. V was pared by 6 bases and J by 4 bases, with 6 bases of the junction left unmatched. This CDR3 reads CSVGDRVITEAFF. The CDR3 nucleotides read TGCAGCGTCGGGGACAGGGTCATCACTGAAGCTTTCTTT.

The CDR3 region has the DNA TGTGCCAGTAATGAAAAACTGTTTTTT. It specifies CASNEKLFF. V is TRBV9 and J is TRBJ1-4; D ambiguous. The CDR3 runs to 9 residues. Germline V lookup: CDR1 SGDLS, CDR2 YYNGEE. V lost 8 bases, J lost 4 bases, and 0 bases lay in between.

In DNA, the CDR3 is TGTGCCAGCAGCCAAGATAATTTGGGGAATGAGCAGTTCTTC. Residues: CASSQDNLGNEQFF. The chain has TRBV3-1 (or the pseudogene TRBV3-2) and TRBJ2-1, with D unclear. The CDR3 consists of 14 residues. V gave up 0 bases and J gave up 7 bases, with 10 bases separating them. Per the germline V gene, CDR1 is LGHDT and CDR2 is YNNKEL (reference sequence).

CDR3 protein: CASSPGTRVSEQYF. The DNA of the CDR3 is TGTGCCAGCAGTCCCGGGACTAGGGTTTCTGAGCAGTACTTC. The rearrangement links TRBV6-5 to TRBJ2-7; 8 bases map to TRBD2. In germline, CDR1 is MNHEY, CDR2 SVGAGI. The CDR3 loop spans 14 amino acids. With 5 bases clipped from V and 7 bases from J, the junction kept 10 bases outside the gene matches.

The V call is TRBV7-9, the J call TRBJ1-2; D is undetermined. The V gene lost 4 bases and the J gene lost 6 bases, with 18 bases spanning the gap. Germline V gene sequence: CDR1 SEHNR, CDR2 FQNEAQ (reference sequence). This CDR3 spans 15 amino acids. The CDR3 bases are TGTGCCAGCAGCTCCTCCCCCCGGGGATTACATGGCTACACCTTC. It is translated as CASSSSPRGLHGYTF.

Here the CDR3 DNA reads TGTGCCAGCAGCGTAGACACTCGGCCTAATTCACCCCTCCACTTT. It yields the protein CASSVDTRPNSPLHF. V and J are TRBV9 and TRBJ1-6, with unresolved D. Per germline, CDR1 SGDLS and CDR2 YYNGEE. V was trimmed by 0 bases and J by 6 bases, leaving 10 bases between them. This CDR3 is built from 15 residues.

J is TRBJ2-5 and V is TRBV5-4; TRBD1 matches 8 bases. The CDR3 consists of 14 residues. J was trimmed by 2 bases and V by 4 bases; bases with no gene match: 4. In germline, CDR1 is SGHNT, CDR2 YYREEE (reference sequence). The CDR3 nucleotides are TGTGCCAGCAGCCGCAGGGGGCGTCAAGAGACCCAGTACTTC. Translation gives CASSRRGRQETQYF.

This clone has just one count. V gene TRBV13 combines with J gene TRBJ2-1; D unresolved. V was trimmed by 0 bases and J by 9 bases, leaving 12 bases between them. Germline values: CDR1 PRHDT, CDR2 FYEKMQ (reference sequence). The CDR3 length is 14 residues. CDR3 nucleotides: TGTGCCAGCAGCTTAGGGGGCTTCTGGTCTGAGCAGTTCTTC. Its protein is CASSLGGFWSEQFF.

The chain joins TRBV7-9 to TRBJ2-7, with 7 nucleotides matching TRBD1. V was clipped by 4 bases and J by 13 bases; unmatched bases: 13. The CDR3 length is 13 residues. CDR1 is SEHNR and CDR2 is FQNEAQ in the germline V gene (reference sequence). CDR3 nucleotides: TGTGCCAGCAGCTCGGACACCGACAGGGTAGAATACTTC. Amino acid sequence: CASSSDTDRVEYF.

This chain links TRBV18 with TRBJ2-7; D is ambiguous. V lost 1 base and J 0 bases, leaving 10 bases between the germline ends. The CDR3 has 15 residues. Per the germline V gene, CDR1 is KGHSH and CDR2 is LQKENI. CDR3 protein: CASSPQARISYEQYF. In DNA, the CDR3 is TGTGCCAGCTCACCACAAGCGAGAATCTCCTACGAGCAGTACTTC.

The chain joins TRBV27 to TRBJ2-7; D possibly corresponds to TRBD2 (6 bases). CDR1 MNHEY and CDR2 SMNVEV come from the germline V gene (reference sequence). The ends were cut back, 6 bases at V and 5 bases at J, with 20 bases in the middle. The CDR3 length is 15 residues. CDR3 DNA: TGTGCCAGCAGCATCGGGACTCCCACGTGGAACGAGCAGTACTTC. As protein: CASSIGTPTWNEQYF.

The chain carries TRBV19 and TRBJ1-5, with a possible D match to TRBD1 (5 bases). V lost 6 bases, J lost 4 bases, and 13 bases lay in between. CDR3 length: 14 residues. Germline CDR1 and CDR2: LNHDA and SQIVND (reference sequence). CDR3 coding DNA: TGTGCCAGTAGAAATGTGGGGCTGAATCAGCCCCAGCATTTT. Protein sequence: CASRNVGLNQPQHF. The full variable domain, its missing parts supplied by reference TRBV19 and TRBJ1-5, is DGGITQSPKYLFRKEGQNVTLSCEQNLNHDAMYWYRQDPGQGLRLIYYSQIVNDFQKGDIAEGYSVSREKKESFPLTVTSAQKNPTAFYLCASRNVGLNQPQHFGDGTRLSIL.

This chain uses TRBV12-3 or TRBV12-4 with TRBJ1-2; D is possibly TRBD1 (5 bases). The length of the CDR3 is 12 residues. Deletions cut 6 bases from V and 5 bases from J, with 10 bases between. This chain's CDR3 is CASRLGGYGYTF. The CDR3 coding sequence is TGTGCCAGCAGGCTGGGGGGGTATGGCTACACCTTC.

V is TRBV7-8 and J is TRBJ2-1; 7 bases agree with TRBD1. The CDR3 runs to 12 residues. J gave up 10 bases and V 3 bases, and 3 bases lay outside the gene matches. Germline V lookup: CDR1 SGHVS, CDR2 FQNEAQ. CDR3 residues: CASSFDRDEQFF. CDR3 DNA: TGTGCCAGCAGCTTCGACAGGGACGAGCAGTTCTTC.

The chain links TRBV30 to TRBJ1-2; unclear D gene. V was pared by 0 bases and J by 0 bases, with 5 bases between. CDR1 GTSNPN and CDR2 SVGIG come from the germline V gene (reference sequence). This CDR3 contains 13 residues. In DNA, the CDR3 is TGTGCCTGGAGTGTGGAAGCTAACTATGGCTACACCTTC. Translated, it gives CAWSVEANYGYTF.

This chain uses TRBV5-5 with TRBJ1-1, with D perhaps TRBD1 (5 bases). Per the germline V gene, CDR1 is SGHKS and CDR2 is YYEKEE (reference sequence). The CDR3 totals 17 residues. V was pared by 0 bases and J by 0 bases, with 15 bases between. The CDR3 region is CASSLVAGLGLNTEAFF. The CDR3 nucleotides read TGTGCCAGCAGCTTGGTTGCAGGGCTGGGGTTGAACACTGAAGCTTTCTTT.